These 30 T cell receptor beta chains share one sample of origin, sequenced in a study of breast tumors, draining lymph nodes, adjacent tissues (dated by TCRdb to about 2016). Lymph node samples were obtained from the axillary draining lymph nodes of breast cancer patients. The library relied on multiplex PCR. The instrument given in TCRdb is Illumina HiSeq 2000. TCRdb reran the public reads through fastp at Q25 and MiXCR, keeping productive beta chains. Rows with one shared CDR3 protein collapse into an entry with the most common genes and DNA. In all, the sample holds some 83,000 distinct CDR3 sequences, and under 25% of those were seen once. Less than 3% of the sample is in the top ten clones. Sample: axillary lymph node tissue. Receptor source: a female donor with breast cancer. Some clones in this sample may be carry-over from other donors' samples.

About this clonotype: This sequence may be a read error, since a much larger clone differs from it by one base. This sequence joins TRBV11-2 and TRBJ1-2; D gene unclear. The CDR3 is 14 amino acids. Germline V gene lookup returns CDR1 SGHAT and CDR2 FQNNGV. The V end was cut by 5 bases, the J end by 4 bases, with 14 bases between. The CDR3: CASSAGKGSYGYTF. The CDR3 nucleotides read TGTGCCAGCAGCGCGGGGAAGGGAAGCTATGGCTACACCTTC. The whole variable domain, remainder taken from reference TRBV11-2 and TRBJ1-2, is EAGVAQSPRYKIIEKRQSVAFWCNPISGHATLYWYQQILGQGPKLLIQFQNNGVVDDSQLPKDRFSAERLKGVDSTLKIQPAKLEDSAVYLCASSAGKGSYGYTFGSGTRLTVV.

This clonotype has ten or more counts. The chain couples TRBV5-8 to TRBJ2-1; 7 positions agree with TRBD2. CDR1 is SGHTS, CDR2 YDEGEE, per germline. J gave up 1 base and V 6 bases, and 10 bases lay outside the gene matches. The CDR3 totals 16 residues. Here the CDR3 reads CASTNPGGGSYNEQFF. CDR3 DNA sequence: TGTGCCAGCACCAACCCCGGGGGAGGGTCCTACAATGAGCAGTTCTTC.

A note on this clonotype: A read error is possible here, since a much larger clone lies one base away. This chain joins TRBV20-1 and TRBJ2-5; 7 positions match TRBD2. Germline V lookup: CDR1 DFQATT, CDR2 SNEGSKA (reference sequence). The CDR3 covers 15 residues. This CDR3 reads CSARDGAGRQGTQYF. DNA of the CDR3: TGCAGTGCTAGAGATGGAGCGGGACGGCAAGGGACCCAGTACTTC.

With regard to this clonotype: It may be a read error: a sequence one base away is much more abundant. The rearrangement joins TRBV20-1 to TRBJ1-5; no clear D gene. CDR1 DFQATT and CDR2 SNEGSKA come from the germline V gene (reference sequence). The CDR3 is made up of 14 amino acids. The CDR3 here is CSASLGPGNQPRHF. The CDR3 DNA is TGCAGTGCTAGCCTTGGGCCGGGGAATCAGCCCCGGCATTTT.

This clonotype showed up many times. The genes are TRBV5-8 and TRBJ2-7; 9 bases are shared with TRBD2. CDR1 SGHTS and CDR2 YDEGEE come from the germline V gene. Unmatched junction bases numbered 15, after V lost 4 bases and J lost 7 bases. The CDR3 runs 16 residues. As DNA, the CDR3 is TGTGCCAGCAGCCGTCAGGGGCGGGGGGGCGCGCGGGAGCAGTACTTC. Residues: CASSRQGRGGAREQYF.

In this sample, this clonotype turned up many times. The chain carries TRBV5-1 and TRBJ2-7; D remains ambiguous. The CDR3 contains 16 residues. The germline V gene has CDR1 SGHRS and CDR2 YFSETQ. V dropped 2 bases and J dropped 0 bases, with 15 bases sitting between them. The CDR3 nucleotides are TGCGCCAGCAGCTTAGCTTCCAGAGGAACCTCCTACGAGCAGTACTTC. It is translated as CASSLASRGTSYEQYF. Together with reference TRBV5-1 and TRBJ2-7, the CDR3 gives the full variable domain: KAGVTQTPRYLIKTRGQQVTLSCSPISGHRSVSWYQQTPGQGLQFLFEYFSETQRNKGNFPGRFSGRQFSNSRSEMNVSTLELGDSALYLCASSLASRGTSYEQYFGPGTRLTVT.

This clonotype was picked up many times. The genes are TRBV5-1 and TRBJ1-6; D might be TRBD1 (5 bases). Trimming stripped 0 bases from V and 0 bases from J, with 13 bases between. Per the germline V gene, CDR1 is SGHRS and CDR2 is YFSETQ. This CDR3 comprises 18 residues. The CDR3 loop is CASSLAPRQSSYNSPLHF. In nucleotides, the CDR3 is TGCGCCAGCAGCTTGGCACCCAGACAGAGCTCCTATAATTCACCCCTCCACTTT.

This clonotype has a count of ten or more. The rearrangement joins TRBV5-1 to TRBJ2-7; 7 bases line up with TRBD1. V shed 4 bases, J shed 5 bases, and the junction held 6 bases outside the gene matches. Germline loops: CDR1 SGHRS, CDR2 YFSETQ. This CDR3 comprises 13 residues. The DNA of the CDR3 is TGCGCCAGCAGCATGGACAGGTACAACGAGCAGTACTTC. Its translation: CASSMDRYNEQYF.

This clonotype occurred a few times. The chain combines TRBV27 with TRBJ2-1, with TRBD2 matching over 14 bases. CDR3 length: 17 amino acids. The trim removed 7 bases at V and 5 bases at J, leaving 10 bases unmatched. Germline lookup yields CDR1 MNHEY and CDR2 SMNVEV (reference sequence). CDR3 in DNA: TGTGCCAGCACCCGGACTAGCGGGAGGCCCCGCGACAATGAGCAGTTCTTC. Translation gives CASTRTSGRPRDNEQFF.

In the case of this clonotype: Given the absence of the conserved phenylalanine or tryptophan at the CDR3 end, a read error is likely. J is TRBJ1-5 and V is TRBV18; 7 bases are a match to TRBD1. The CDR3 is 15 residues long. Per germline, CDR1 KGHSH and CDR2 LQKENI. Germline trimming cut 3 bases from V and 3 bases from J; bases unmatched to any gene: 5. The CDR3 DNA follows: TGTGCCAGCTCACCGCAGACAGGGTTCAATCAGCCCCAGCATTTA. Translated, it gives CASSPQTGFNQPQHL.

With regard to this clonotype: The missing conserved phenylalanine or tryptophan at the end of this CDR3 makes a read error likely. This rearrangement joins TRBV7-2 to TRBJ2-3; D not resolved. The CDR3 has 15 amino acids. Germline values: CDR1 SGHTA, CDR2 FQGNSA. Trimming removed 5 bases from V and 5 bases from J, with 17 bases in between. The CDR3 spells CASSRSGALRDTQYL. CDR3 in DNA: TGTGCCAGCAGCCGCTCGGGCGCCCTCCGAGATACGCAGTATCTT.

This clonotype was observed many times. The V gene is TRBV9, the J gene TRBJ2-3; D is ambiguous. Germline V gene lookup returns CDR1 SGDLS and CDR2 YYNGEE. V was trimmed by 0 bases and J by 2 bases, leaving 10 bases between them. The CDR3 totals 15 residues. The CDR3: CASSVAEAPTDTQYF. The CDR3 region has the DNA TGTGCCAGCAGCGTAGCAGAAGCCCCCACAGATACGCAGTATTTT.

The chain combines TRBV24-1 with TRBJ2-1, with no clear D. The CDR3 is 15 residues long. Trimming stripped 3 bases from V and 9 bases from J, with 17 bases between. From germline, CDR1 is KGHDR and CDR2 SFDVKD. CDR3 protein: CATSDGKVGSGEQFF. The CDR3, as DNA: TGTGCCACCAGTGATGGGAAAGTCGGGTCGGGTGAGCAGTTCTTC.

The chain has TRBV28 and TRBJ2-1; TRBD1 matches 11 bases. Germline V gene lookup returns CDR1 MDHEN and CDR2 SYDVKM. The ends lost 7 bases at V and 5 bases at J; junction bases unmatched: 7. The CDR3 is 15 amino acids. The CDR3 reads CASIIGQGANNEQFF. CDR3 sequence (DNA): TGTGCCAGCATCATAGGACAGGGGGCGAACAATGAGCAGTTCTTC.

Judged by abundance, this clonotype is medium-sized. The chain employs TRBV6-5 and TRBJ2-7, with D uncertain. Trimming shortened V by 0 bases and J by 2 bases, and 8 bases separated the two germline ends. The CDR3 has 14 residues. The germline V gene has CDR1 MNHEY and CDR2 SVGAGI. The CDR3 sequence is CASSYSDDAYEQYF. In DNA, the CDR3 is TGTGCCAGCAGTTACTCGGACGACGCCTACGAGCAGTACTTC.

This clonotype was recorded many times. The V call is TRBV4-2, the J call TRBJ1-4; D remains unclear. V lost 4 bases and J 4 bases, leaving 16 bases between the germline ends. CDR1 is LGHNA, CDR2 YNFKEQ, per germline. This CDR3 is built from 16 residues. CDR3 in amino acids: CASSPSITSVNEKLFF. The CDR3 nucleotides are TGTGCCAGCAGCCCCTCGATCACCTCAGTTAATGAAAAACTGTTTTTT.

Ten or more counts support this clonotype. The chain couples TRBV20-1 to TRBJ2-1, with TRBD2 as a possible D gene (6 bases). Germline V CDR1 and CDR2: DFQATT, SNEGSKA (reference sequence). V lost 7 bases to trimming and J lost 0 bases, with 10 bases between them. The CDR3 runs 13 residues. The CDR3 DNA sequence: TGCAGTGTTGTGGGGGGCTCCTACAATGAGCAGTTCTTC. Its protein is CSVVGGSYNEQFF.

This clonotype occurred once. A read error may explain this, as a much larger clone is one base away. The chain employs TRBV11-3 and TRBJ2-7; the match to TRBD2 covers 8 bases. CDR3 length: 15 residues. Germline V gene data show CDR1 as SGHNT and CDR2 as YENEEA. The CDR3 sequence is CASSLRVAGTYERYF. CDR3 bases: TGTGCCAGCAGCTTAAGGGTAGCGGGAACCTACGAGCGGTACTTC.

With regard to this clonotype: This may stem from a read error, because a much larger clone lies one nucleotide away. V gene TRBV20-1 combines with J gene TRBJ2-7; the D is unclear. CDR1 is DFQATT and CDR2 is SNEGSKA in the germline V gene (reference sequence). The V and J ends lost 1 base and 8 bases respectively, with 18 bases between them. The CDR3 length is 14 residues. DNA of the CDR3: TGCAGTGCTAGAGGTAACCCAACAGATCCCAAGCAGTACTTC. Translating it yields CSARGNPTDPKQYF.

This clonotype has a count of ten or more. This chain connects TRBV9 to TRBJ1-2; tentative D call: TRBD1 (5 bases). Looked up from germline, CDR1 is SGDLS and CDR2 is YYNGEE. This CDR3 comprises 15 residues. The V end was cut by 3 bases, the J end by 4 bases, with 16 bases between. CDR3 region: CASSAPEGYSYGYTF. Written as DNA, the CDR3 is TGTGCCAGCAGCGCGCCTGAGGGGTACAGCTATGGCTACACCTTC.

This clonotype was recorded at least ten times. The chain recombines TRBV15 with TRBJ1-2, with a weak D call TRBD1 (6 bases). The V gene lost 6 bases and the J gene lost 1 base, with 15 bases spanning the gap. The CDR3 spans 15 residues. Germline V gene sequence: CDR1 LNHNV, CDR2 YYDKDF (reference sequence). The CDR3 region is CATSSSGGFNYGYTF. Here the CDR3 DNA reads TGTGCCACCAGTTCCTCGGGGGGCTTTAACTATGGCTACACCTTC.

The V gene is TRBV6-2 or TRBV6-3, the J gene TRBJ1-4, with 11 bases matching TRBD1. In germline, CDR1 is MNHEY, CDR2 SVGEGT. This CDR3 spans 16 amino acids. V gave up 6 bases and J gave up 8 bases; unmatched junction bases: 11. The CDR3 loop reads CASRPLLGQGGEKLFF. CDR3 DNA: TGTGCCAGCAGGCCCCTCTTGGGACAGGGGGGCGAAAAACTGTTTTTT.

This clonotype has a count of ten or more. The chain employs TRBV6-2 or TRBV6-3 and TRBJ2-1; TRBD2 matches at 11 bases. Germline CDR1 MNHEY, CDR2 SVGEGT. With V trimmed by 6 bases and J by 6 bases, 7 bases remained unmatched. The CDR3 runs 15 residues. CDR3 in DNA: TGTGCCAGCAGGACCGGGACTAGCGGCTCCAATGAGCAGTTCTTC. It encodes CASRTGTSGSNEQFF.

This clonotype occurred many times. The V call is TRBV20-1, the J call TRBJ1-6, with 7 positions matching TRBD1. Trimming cost V 2 bases and J 7 bases; bases outside gene matches: 5. From germline, CDR1 is DFQATT and CDR2 SNEGSKA (reference sequence). The CDR3 consists of 14 residues. The CDR3 DNA is TGCAGTGCTAGAACGACAGGGAGGAATTCACCCCTCCACTTT. This codes for CSARTTGRNSPLHF.

The chain is built from TRBV7-2 and TRBJ1-1; D gene ambiguous. CDR3 length: 13 residues. Per germline, CDR1 SGHTA and CDR2 FQGNSA. Trimming removed 6 bases at V and 0 bases at J, with 8 bases between. Written as DNA, the CDR3 is TGTGCCAGCAGTTTTATGATGAACACTGAAGCTTTCTTT. This sequence encodes CASSFMMNTEAFF. Using reference TRBV7-2 and TRBJ1-1 for the parts outside the CDR3, the full variable domain is GAGVSQSPSNKVTEKGKDVELRCDPISGHTALYWYRQSLGQGLEFLIYFQGNSAPDKSGLPSDRFSAERTGGSVSTLTIQRTQQEDSAVYLCASSFMMNTEAFFGQGTRLTVV.

A remark on this clonotype: It may be a read error: a sequence one base away is much more abundant. This chain links TRBV3-1 with TRBJ1-2; D is uncertain. Trimming shortened V by 4 bases and J by 7 bases, and 10 bases separated the two germline ends. Germline-derived CDR1 and CDR2 are LGHDT and YNNKEL (reference sequence). This CDR3 has 12 amino acids. This chain's CDR3 is CASSLTRGGYTF. The CDR3 DNA follows: TGTGCCAGCAGCCTAACAAGAGGTGGCTACACCTTC.

This clonotype qualifies as medium-sized. The CDR3 region has the DNA TGTGCCAGCAGCCCTGGGGGACAGGGGGGAGAGACCCAGTACTTC. This translates into CASSPGGQGGETQYF. This chain links TRBV9 with TRBJ2-5, with 11 bases identical to TRBD1. The V gene's germline CDR1 is SGDLS and CDR2 YYNGEE. The CDR3 consists of 15 residues. The trim removed 4 bases at V and 4 bases at J, leaving 6 bases unmatched.

Concerning this clonotype itself: A much larger clone lies one base from this, so it may be a read error. Because it lacks the conserved phenylalanine or tryptophan at the end, this CDR3 is likely a read error. J is TRBJ2-7 and V is TRBV11-1, with TRBD2 identical over 9 bases. The J segment lost 2 bases and the V segment lost 0 bases, leaving 2 bases of the junction unmatched. This CDR3 has 15 residues. The germline gives CDR1 SGHAT, CDR2 FQDESV (reference sequence). CDR3 bases: TGTGCCAGCAGCTTAGCCGGCGGGAGGGCCTACGAGCAGTACCTC. Residues: CASSLAGGRAYEQYL.

As to this clonotype: A read error is possible here, since a much larger clone lies one base away. The chain couples TRBV4-3 to TRBJ2-7; tentatively, D is TRBD2 (6 bases). V was pared by 0 bases and J by 12 bases, with 27 bases between. This CDR3 region has 17 residues. Germline lookup yields CDR1 LGHNA and CDR2 YSLEER. The CDR3 here is CASSQEDGGSPLRGVYF. CDR3 coding DNA: TGCGCCAGCAGCCAAGAAGATGGAGGGAGCCCCCTGCGTGGTGTGTACTTC.

This clonotype was observed many times. One end of the junction does not line up with germline, which may come from a read error. The rearrangement joins TRBV6-1 to TRBJ2-7; weak D call: TRBD1 (5 bases). Germline CDR1 MNHNS, CDR2 SASEGT. The CDR3 extends over 15 amino acids. CDR3 nucleotides: TGTGCCAGCACCGAGATTAGGGGTGTCAACTACGAGCAATACTTC. It specifies CASTEIRGVNYEQYF.